This T cell receptor beta chain was captured by sequencing in a study of T cell changes during pregnancy in multiple sclerosis. This clone appeared once. Libraries were prepared by immunoSEQ multiplex PCR; TCRdb keeps only in-frame clonotypes and omits some of them. The sample carries some 10,000 clones, around 84% recorded once. V was trimmed by 7 bases and J by 5 bases, leaving 17 bases between them. CDR1 and CDR2 (germline): MDHEN, SYDVKM. CDR3 size: 14 residues. The sample in question was CD8+ T cells from peripheral blood mononuclear cells, obtained after pregnancy. This sequence was found in a female donor in good health, enrolled as a control in a pregnancy study. The gene calls are TRBV28 and TRBJ1-1, with D perhaps matching TRBD1 (6 bases). CDR3 nucleotides: TGTGCCAGCATGCTGTACGGGGGGCGAACTGAAGCTTTCTTT. It translates to CASMLYGGRTEAFF.